The sequence of this T cell receptor beta chain was determined in a study of vaccination and CD4 T cells after COVID-19. The assay that was used to sequence DNA from cultured CD4+ T cells was the Oncomine TCR Beta short-read assay. One entry per CDR3 protein, called by TCRdb with MiXCR from the PCR reads. The sample shows 11,000 to 15,000 distinct CDR3 sequences, about two fifths of them seen only once. The treatment: roughly 10-day PBMC culture with coronavirus spike peptide pools or control peptides (ViraFEST assay). With 3 bases removed from V and 1 base from J, the gap between germline ends came to 6 bases. This CDR3 has 13 residues. As to this clonotype: What it recognizes is unknown.

The V and J genes are TRBV12-3 or TRBV12-4 and TRBJ1-1; D not certain. This receptor was taken from a human donor who had recovered from COVID-19. What was sequenced was CD4+ T cells from blood, cultured in vitro. The CDR3, as DNA: TGTGCCAGCAGTTTTCAAGGGAACACTGAAGCTTTCTTT. Its translation is CASSFQGNTEAFF.